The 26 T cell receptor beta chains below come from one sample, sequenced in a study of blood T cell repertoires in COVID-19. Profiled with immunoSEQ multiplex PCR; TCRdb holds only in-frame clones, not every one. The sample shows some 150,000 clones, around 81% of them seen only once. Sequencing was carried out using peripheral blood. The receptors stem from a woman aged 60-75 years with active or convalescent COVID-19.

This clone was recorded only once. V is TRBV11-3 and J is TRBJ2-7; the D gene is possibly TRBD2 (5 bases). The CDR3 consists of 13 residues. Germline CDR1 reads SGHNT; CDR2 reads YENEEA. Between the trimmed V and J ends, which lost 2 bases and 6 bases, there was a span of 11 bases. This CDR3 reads CASSLIRDREQYF. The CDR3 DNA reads TGTGCCAGCAGCTTAATCCGGGATCGCGAGCAGTACTTC. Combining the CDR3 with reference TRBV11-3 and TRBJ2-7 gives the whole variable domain EAGVVQSPRYKIIEKKQPVAFWCNPISGHNTLYWYLQNLGQGPELLIRYENEEAVDDSQLPKDRFSAERLKGVDSTLKIQPAELGDSAVYLCASSLIRDREQYFGPGTRLTVT.

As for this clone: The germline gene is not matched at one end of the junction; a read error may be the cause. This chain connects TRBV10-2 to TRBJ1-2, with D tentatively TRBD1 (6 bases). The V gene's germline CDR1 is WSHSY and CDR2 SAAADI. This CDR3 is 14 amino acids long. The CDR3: CASSEFQGGYGYTF. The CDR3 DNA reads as TGCGCCAGCAGCGAGTTCCAAGGGGGCTATGGCTACACCTTC.

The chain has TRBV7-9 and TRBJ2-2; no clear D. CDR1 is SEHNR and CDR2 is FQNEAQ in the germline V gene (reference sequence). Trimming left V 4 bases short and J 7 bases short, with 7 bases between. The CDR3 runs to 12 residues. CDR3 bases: TGTGCCAGCAGCTCCCCGGGCGGGGAGCTGTTTTTT. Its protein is CASSSPGGELFF.

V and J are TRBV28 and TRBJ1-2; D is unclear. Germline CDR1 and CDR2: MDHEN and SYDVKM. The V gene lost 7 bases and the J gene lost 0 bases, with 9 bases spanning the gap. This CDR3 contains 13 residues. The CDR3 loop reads CASTSGTNYGYTF. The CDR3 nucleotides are TGTGCCAGCACGTCCGGGACTAACTATGGCTACACCTTC.

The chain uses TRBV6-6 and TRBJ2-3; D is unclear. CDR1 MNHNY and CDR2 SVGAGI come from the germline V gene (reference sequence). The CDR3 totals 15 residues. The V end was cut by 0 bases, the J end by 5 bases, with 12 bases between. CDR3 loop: CASSYSHSVRDTQYF. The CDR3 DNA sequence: TGTGCCAGCAGTTACTCCCATTCGGTGAGAGATACGCAGTATTTT.

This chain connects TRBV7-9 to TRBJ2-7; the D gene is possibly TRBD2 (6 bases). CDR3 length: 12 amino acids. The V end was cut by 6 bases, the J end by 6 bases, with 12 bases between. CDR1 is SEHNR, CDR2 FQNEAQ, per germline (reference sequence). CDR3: CASSLGGGEQYF. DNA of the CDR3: TGTGCCAGCAGTCTGGGGGGTGGCGAGCAGTACTTC.

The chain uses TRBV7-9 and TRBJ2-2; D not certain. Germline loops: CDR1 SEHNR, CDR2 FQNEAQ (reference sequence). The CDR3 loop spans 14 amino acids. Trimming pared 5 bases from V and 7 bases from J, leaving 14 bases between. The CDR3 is CASSDTVSGGELFF. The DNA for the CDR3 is TGTGCCAGCAGCGATACAGTCTCCGGCGGGGAGCTGTTTTTT.

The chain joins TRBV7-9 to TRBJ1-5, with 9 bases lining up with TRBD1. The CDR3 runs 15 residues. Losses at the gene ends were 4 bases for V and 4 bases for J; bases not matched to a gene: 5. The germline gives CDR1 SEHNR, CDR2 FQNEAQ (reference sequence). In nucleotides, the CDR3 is TGTGCCAGCAGCTCTACGACAGGGGGGAATCAGCCCCAGCATTTT. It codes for CASSSTTGGNQPQHF.

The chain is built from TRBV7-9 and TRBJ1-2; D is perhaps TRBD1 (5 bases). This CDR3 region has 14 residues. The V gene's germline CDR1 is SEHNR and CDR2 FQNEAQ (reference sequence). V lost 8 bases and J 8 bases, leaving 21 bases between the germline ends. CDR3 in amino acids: CASGREGRDGGYTF. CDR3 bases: TGTGCCAGCGGAAGAGAGGGGAGGGATGGGGGCTACACCTTC.

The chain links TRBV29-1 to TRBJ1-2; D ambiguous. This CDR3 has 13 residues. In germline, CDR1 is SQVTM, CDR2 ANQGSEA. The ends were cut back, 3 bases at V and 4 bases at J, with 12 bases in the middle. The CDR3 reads CSVDEGRSYGYTF. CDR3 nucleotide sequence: TGCAGCGTTGACGAGGGAAGAAGCTATGGCTACACCTTC.

CDR3 DNA sequence: TGTGCCAGCAGTGCTCTTCGGACAGGGTCAACCGGGGAGCTGTTTTTT. Translating it yields CASSALRTGSTGELFF. The J gene is TRBJ2-2, the V gene TRBV6-1; 8 nucleotides line up with TRBD1. V shed 4 bases and J 5 bases; nucleotides not matched to a gene: 9. The CDR3 spans 16 residues. Germline V lookup: CDR1 MNHNS, CDR2 SASEGT.

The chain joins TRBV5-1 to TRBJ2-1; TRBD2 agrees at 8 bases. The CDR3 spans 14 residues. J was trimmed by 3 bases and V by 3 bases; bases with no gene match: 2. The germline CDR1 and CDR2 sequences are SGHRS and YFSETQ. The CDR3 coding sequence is TGCGCCAGCAGCTCGGGGGGGAACTACAATGAGCAGTTCTTC. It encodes CASSSGGNYNEQFF.

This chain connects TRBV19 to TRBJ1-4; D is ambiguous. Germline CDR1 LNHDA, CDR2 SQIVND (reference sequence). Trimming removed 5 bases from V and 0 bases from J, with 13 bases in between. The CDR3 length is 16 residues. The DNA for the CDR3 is TGTGCCAGTAGTCGGATTTTGGGCGCAACTAATGAAAAACTGTTTTTT. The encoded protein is CASSRILGATNEKLFF. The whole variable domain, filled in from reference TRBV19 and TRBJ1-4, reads DGGITQSPKYLFRKEGQNVTLSCEQNLNHDAMYWYRQDPGQGLRLIYYSQIVNDFQKGDIAEGYSVSREKKESFPLTVTSAQKNPTAFYLCASSRILGATNEKLFFGSGTQLSVL.

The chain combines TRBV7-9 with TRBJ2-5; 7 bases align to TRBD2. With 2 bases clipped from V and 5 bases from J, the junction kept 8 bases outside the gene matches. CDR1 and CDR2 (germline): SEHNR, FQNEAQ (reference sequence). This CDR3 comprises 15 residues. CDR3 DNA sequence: TGTGCCAGCAGCTTACCGGGACTAAGAGGGGAGACCCAGTACTTC. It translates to CASSLPGLRGETQYF.

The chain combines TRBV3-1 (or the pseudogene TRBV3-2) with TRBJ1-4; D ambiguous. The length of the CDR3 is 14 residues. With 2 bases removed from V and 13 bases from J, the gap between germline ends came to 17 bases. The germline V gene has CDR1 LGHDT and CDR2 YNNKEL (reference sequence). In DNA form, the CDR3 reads TGTGCCAGCAGCCAAAATATTGGCCCGTCGGGACTGTTTTTT. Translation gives CASSQNIGPSGLFF.

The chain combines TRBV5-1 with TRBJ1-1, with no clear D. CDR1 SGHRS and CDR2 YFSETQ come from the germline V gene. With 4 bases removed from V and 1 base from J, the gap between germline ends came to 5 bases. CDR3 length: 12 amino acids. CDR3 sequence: CASSEGNTEAFF. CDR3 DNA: TGCGCCAGCAGCGAGGGGAACACTGAAGCTTTCTTT. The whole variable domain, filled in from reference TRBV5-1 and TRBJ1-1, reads KAGVTQTPRYLIKTRGQQVTLSCSPISGHRSVSWYQQTPGQGLQFLFEYFSETQRNKGNFPGRFSGRQFSNSRSEMNVSTLELGDSALYLCASSEGNTEAFFGQGTRLTVV.

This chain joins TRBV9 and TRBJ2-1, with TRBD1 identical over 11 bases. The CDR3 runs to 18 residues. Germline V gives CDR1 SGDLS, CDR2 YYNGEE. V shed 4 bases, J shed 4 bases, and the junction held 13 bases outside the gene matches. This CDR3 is CASSYGTGGRVWYNEQFF. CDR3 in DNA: TGTGCCAGCAGCTACGGGACAGGGGGAAGAGTTTGGTACAATGAGCAGTTCTTC.

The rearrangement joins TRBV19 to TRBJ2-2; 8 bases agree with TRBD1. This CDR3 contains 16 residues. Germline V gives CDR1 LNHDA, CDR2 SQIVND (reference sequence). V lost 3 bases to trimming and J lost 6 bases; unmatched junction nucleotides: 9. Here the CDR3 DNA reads TGTGCCAGTAGTATCGGACCAGGGGGCGCCGCCGGGGAGCTGTTTTTT. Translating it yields CASSIGPGGAAGELFF.

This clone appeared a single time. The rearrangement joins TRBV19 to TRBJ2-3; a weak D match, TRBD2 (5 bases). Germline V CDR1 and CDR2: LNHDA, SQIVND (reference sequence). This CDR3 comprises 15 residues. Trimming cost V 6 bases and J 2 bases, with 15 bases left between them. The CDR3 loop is CASSPRRLPTDTQYF. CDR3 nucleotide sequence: TGTGCCAGTAGCCCAAGGAGACTACCCACAGATACGCAGTATTTT.

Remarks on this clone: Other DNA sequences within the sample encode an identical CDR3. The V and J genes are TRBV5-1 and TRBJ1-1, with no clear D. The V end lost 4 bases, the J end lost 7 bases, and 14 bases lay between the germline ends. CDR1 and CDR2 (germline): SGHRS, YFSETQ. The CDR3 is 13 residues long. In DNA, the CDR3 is TGCGCCAGCAGCGTGGAGGGAGAAGGTGAAGCTTTCTTT. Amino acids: CASSVEGEGEAFF. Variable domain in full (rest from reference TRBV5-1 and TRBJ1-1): KAGVTQTPRYLIKTRGQQVTLSCSPISGHRSVSWYQQTPGQGLQFLFEYFSETQRNKGNFPGRFSGRQFSNSRSEMNVSTLELGDSALYLCASSVEGEGEAFFGQGTRLTVV.

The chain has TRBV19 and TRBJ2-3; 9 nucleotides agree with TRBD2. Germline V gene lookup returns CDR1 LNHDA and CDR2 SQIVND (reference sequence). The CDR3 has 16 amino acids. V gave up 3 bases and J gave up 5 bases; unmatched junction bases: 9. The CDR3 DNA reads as TGTGCCAGTAGTATGCCCGAGCGGGGGGCCAGAGATACGCAGTATTTT. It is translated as CASSMPERGARDTQYF.

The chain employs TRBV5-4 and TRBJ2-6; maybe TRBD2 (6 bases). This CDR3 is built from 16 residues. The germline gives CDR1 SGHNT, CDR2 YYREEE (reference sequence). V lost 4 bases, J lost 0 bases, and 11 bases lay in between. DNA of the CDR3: TGTGCCAGCAGCCCGGGGGTGGGCTCTGGGGCCAACGTCCTGACTTTC. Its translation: CASSPGVGSGANVLTF. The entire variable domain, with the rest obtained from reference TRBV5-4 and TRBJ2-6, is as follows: ETGVTQSPTHLIKTRGQQVTLRCSSQSGHNTVSWYQQALGQGPQFIFQYYREEENGRGNFPPRFSGLQFPNYSSELNVNALELDDSALYLCASSPGVGSGANVLTFGAGSRLTVL.

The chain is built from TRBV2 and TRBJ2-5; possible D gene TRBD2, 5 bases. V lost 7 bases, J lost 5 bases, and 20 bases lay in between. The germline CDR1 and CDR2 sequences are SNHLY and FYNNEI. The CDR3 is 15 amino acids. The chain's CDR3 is CASKKSGPMGETQYF. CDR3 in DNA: TGTGCCAGCAAAAAAAGCGGTCCAATGGGGGAGACCCAGTACTTC. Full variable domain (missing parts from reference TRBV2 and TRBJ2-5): EPEVTQTPSHQVTQMGQEVILRCVPISNHLYFYWYRQILGQKVEFLVSFYNNEISEKSEIFDDQFSVERPDGSNFTLKIRSTKLEDSAMYFCASKKSGPMGETQYFGPGTRLLVL.

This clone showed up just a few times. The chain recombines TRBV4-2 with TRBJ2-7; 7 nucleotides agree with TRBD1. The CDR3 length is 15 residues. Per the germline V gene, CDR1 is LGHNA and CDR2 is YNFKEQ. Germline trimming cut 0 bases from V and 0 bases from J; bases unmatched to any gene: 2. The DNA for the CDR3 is TGTGCCAGCAGCCAAGATTGGGACAGCTCCTACGAGCAGTACTTC. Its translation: CASSQDWDSSYEQYF.

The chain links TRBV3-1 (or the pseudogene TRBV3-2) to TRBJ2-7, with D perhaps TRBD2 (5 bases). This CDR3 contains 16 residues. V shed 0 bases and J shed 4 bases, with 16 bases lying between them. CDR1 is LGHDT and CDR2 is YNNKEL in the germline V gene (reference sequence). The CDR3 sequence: CASSQDPDYAVYEQYF. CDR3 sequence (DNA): TGTGCCAGCAGCCAAGATCCAGACTACGCGGTTTACGAGCAGTACTTC.

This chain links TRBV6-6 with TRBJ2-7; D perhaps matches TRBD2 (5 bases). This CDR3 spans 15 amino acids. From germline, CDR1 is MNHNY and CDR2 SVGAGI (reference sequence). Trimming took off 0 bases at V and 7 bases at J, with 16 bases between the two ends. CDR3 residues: CASSYSFRTYGEQYF. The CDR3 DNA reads TGTGCCAGCAGTTACTCGTTCCGGACTTACGGGGAGCAGTACTTC.